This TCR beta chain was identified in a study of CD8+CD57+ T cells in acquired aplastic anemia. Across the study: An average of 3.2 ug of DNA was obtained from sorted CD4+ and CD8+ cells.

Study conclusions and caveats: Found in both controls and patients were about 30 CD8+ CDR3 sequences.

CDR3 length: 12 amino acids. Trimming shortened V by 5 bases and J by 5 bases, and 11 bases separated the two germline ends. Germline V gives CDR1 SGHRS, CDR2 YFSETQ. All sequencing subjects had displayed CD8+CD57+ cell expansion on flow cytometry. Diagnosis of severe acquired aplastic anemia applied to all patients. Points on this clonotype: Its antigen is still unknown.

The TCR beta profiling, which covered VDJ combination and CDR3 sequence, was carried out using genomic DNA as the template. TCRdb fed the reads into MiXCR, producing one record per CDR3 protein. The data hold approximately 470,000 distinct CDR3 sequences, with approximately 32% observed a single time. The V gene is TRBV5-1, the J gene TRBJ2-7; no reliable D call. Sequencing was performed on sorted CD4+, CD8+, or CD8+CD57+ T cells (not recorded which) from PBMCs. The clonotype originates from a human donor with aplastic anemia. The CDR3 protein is CASRLSGNEQYF. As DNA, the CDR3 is TGCGCCAGCAGACTGAGTGGAAACGAGCAGTACTTC.